This T cell receptor (beta chain) was captured in a study of T-cell memory formation after mild COVID-19. This clonotype was seen a few times. TCRdb redid the calling of the 5' RACE reads with MiXCR, one entry per CDR3 protein. Among approximately 250,000 distinct CDR3 sequences listed, over 15% were seen once. The sequenced sample was PBMCs or a T cell subset sorted from them (not recorded which). This receptor was taken from a man aged 18 to 29 who had mild COVID-19 (a few samples of this study predate the infection). Cell type and time point are not known.

In DNA, the CDR3 is TGTGCCAGCAGTTTATTGGGGGTAGGGGCCCAAATTTACTTC. It specifies CASSLLGVGAQIYF. The chain has TRBV12-3 or TRBV12-4 and TRBJ2-4, with D perhaps TRBD1 or TRBD2 (5 bases each). V was trimmed by 2 bases and J by 16 bases, leaving 21 bases between them. The CDR3 contains 14 residues.